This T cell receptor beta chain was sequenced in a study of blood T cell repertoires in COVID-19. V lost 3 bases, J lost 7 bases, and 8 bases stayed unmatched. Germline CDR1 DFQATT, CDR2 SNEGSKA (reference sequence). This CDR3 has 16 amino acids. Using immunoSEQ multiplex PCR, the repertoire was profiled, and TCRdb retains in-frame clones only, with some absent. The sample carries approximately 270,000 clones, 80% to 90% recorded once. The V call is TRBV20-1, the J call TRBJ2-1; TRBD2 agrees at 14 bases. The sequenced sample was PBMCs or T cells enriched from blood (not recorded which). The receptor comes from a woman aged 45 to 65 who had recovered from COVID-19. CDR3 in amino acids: CSASRGTSGRSNEQFF. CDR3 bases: TGCAGTGCTAGTCGCGGGACTAGCGGGAGATCGAATGAGCAGTTCTTC.